A selection of T cell receptor beta chains follows, all from one sample in a study of Graves' ophthalmopathy and Graves' hyperthyroidism. TCRdb used MiXCR to reprocess the multiplex PCR reads, holding one entry per CDR3 protein. Among over a million distinct CDR3 sequences, about two fifths were seen once, and the ten largest hold 11%. Sequenced input: peripheral blood or thyroid tissue (not recorded which). The receptors derive from an adult man with Graves' hyperthyroidism. The CDR3 runs from the conserved cysteine through the conserved F or W. The D gene is left open where the match is weak. Only some rows state a clone size, as once, few, many or a class for expanded clones.

j_call | clone_size | d_call | v_call | cdr3_aa
TRBJ1-2 | many | . | TRBV14 | CASSKTTGAVFGYTF
TRBJ2-6 | many | . | TRBV7-2 | CASSEQRSGANVLTF
TRBJ2-7 | . | . | TRBV6-6 | CASSYSRTGVGYEQYF
TRBJ2-2 | few | . | TRBV20-1 | CSASFGGTGHSNTGELFF
TRBJ1-2 | . | . | TRBV25-1 | CATNQAPIQERDYGYTF
TRBJ2-5 | many | . | TRBV20-1 | CSARAPGQETQYF
TRBJ1-6 | . | . | TRBV7-8 | CASSLWGQGNSPLHF
TRBJ1-2 | . | . | TRBV20-1 | CSARPGLANYGYTF
TRBJ2-5 | many | TRBD1 | TRBV11-1 | CASSLLRDRVPRAQYF
TRBJ2-7 | many | TRBD1 | TRBV5-1 | CASSWTGGIYEQYF
TRBJ2-7 | . | TRBD1 | TRBV29-1 | CSLAADRGLFVQYF
TRBJ1-1 | . | . | TRBV7-6 | CASSYYGGRTEAFF
TRBJ2-5 | . | . | TRBV6-2/TRBV6-3 | CASSVGLPDTQYF
TRBJ2-2 | few | . | TRBV12-3/TRBV12-4 | CASSATGVGELFF
TRBJ2-2 | many | . | TRBV10-3 | CAISDWGSSTGELFF
TRBJ1-1 | many | . | TRBV7-9 | CASSSTGIDPKMSTEAFF
TRBJ2-7 | many | . | TRBV9 | CASSVAGGPSYEQYF
TRBJ1-4 | . | TRBD1 | TRBV7-9 | CASTHRGGNEKLFF
TRBJ1-4 | . | TRBD1 | TRBV5-8 | CASSLTGRTGEGKLFF
TRBJ1-2 | . | . | TRBV6-6 | CASSYGGSLVNYGYTF
TRBJ1-1 | . | TRBD1 | TRBV4-3 | CASSQELGDRKNTEAFF
TRBJ2-7 | . | TRBD1 | TRBV20-1 | CSARDGQGAEQYF
TRBJ2-7 | . | . | TRBV28 | CASSRPGLTYEQYF
TRBJ2-7 | few | TRBD2 | TRBV7-8 | CASSLDFNVLAPTYEQYF
TRBJ2-2 | . | . | TRBV25-1 | CASSLAGSANTGELFF
TRBJ2-5 | . | . | TRBV20-1 | CSTRAIAAQETQYF
TRBJ1-4 | . | TRBD1 | TRBV5-4 | CASSLKGAAEKLFF
TRBJ2-2 | . | . | TRBV20-1 | CSATLRESGELFF
TRBJ2-5 | many | TRBD2 | TRBV7-2 | CASRPSGQETQYF
TRBJ1-5 | many | . | TRBV7-2 | CASSLGQGLGAGQPQHF
TRBJ1-6 | . | . | TRBV7-8 | CASSQGRPNSPLHF
TRBJ1-2 | many | . | TRBV7-2 | CAIPAGASNYGYTF
TRBJ1-3 | many | . | TRBV7-9 | CASSRSTQGLSGNTIYF
TRBJ2-5 | . | . | TRBV5-4 | CASSRVLQETQYF
TRBJ2-7 | . | TRBD1 | TRBV7-4 | CASSASMTGVTYEQYF
TRBJ2-7 | . | . | TRBV2 | CASKHGTGIHEQYF
TRBJ1-2 | . | . | TRBV2 | CASKWDGMRGYTF
TRBJ2-7 | many | . | TRBV11-3 | CASSLDYRNEQYF
TRBJ2-7 | many | TRBD1 | TRBV5-1 | CASSSGQDPYEQYF
TRBJ1-1 | many | . | TRBV14 | CASSLPGRRAEAFF
TRBJ1-1 | many | . | TRBV7-6 | CASSLIGNTEAFF
TRBJ2-5 | many | TRBD2 | TRBV7-3 | CASSSLAGDGETQYF
TRBJ1-1 | . | . | TRBV30 | CAWSLIAEAFF
TRBJ2-7 | many | . | TRBV20-1 | CSASKGMHEQYF
TRBJ1-5 | few | TRBD1 | TRBV20-1 | CSATNYGTGGISGNQPQHF
TRBJ1-5 | many | . | TRBV6-6 | CASSYWNQPQHF
TRBJ1-1 | many | . | TRBV7-2 | CASSLNRAQNTEAFF
TRBJ2-7 | few | . | TRBV15 | CASSLALVHILYF
TRBJ1-2 | once | TRBD1 | TRBV5-5 | CASVPGQGNYGYTF
TRBJ2-5 | . | . | TRBV29-1 | CSLRHVRTLQETQYF
TRBJ2-7 | many | . | TRBV12-3/TRBV12-4 | CASSPLDGSYYEQYF
TRBJ1-2 | many | . | TRBV20-1 | CSARDGGAIYGYTF
TRBJ2-7 | many | TRBD1 | TRBV5-1 | CASSEDRAIYEQYF
TRBJ2-5 | . | TRBD2 | TRBV20-1 | CSAMTSPQETQYF
TRBJ1-1 | . | . | TRBV20-1 | CSARDRTGWTEAFF
TRBJ2-7 | . | TRBD2 | TRBV12-3/TRBV12-4 | CASSAPLGLAGFYEQYF
TRBJ1-6 | many | TRBD1 | TRBV14 | CASSSYTGTGDSPLHF
TRBJ1-5 | many | . | TRBV7-8 | CASSSVGQPQHF
TRBJ2-7 | . | . | TRBV5-1 | CASSYRVVYEQYF